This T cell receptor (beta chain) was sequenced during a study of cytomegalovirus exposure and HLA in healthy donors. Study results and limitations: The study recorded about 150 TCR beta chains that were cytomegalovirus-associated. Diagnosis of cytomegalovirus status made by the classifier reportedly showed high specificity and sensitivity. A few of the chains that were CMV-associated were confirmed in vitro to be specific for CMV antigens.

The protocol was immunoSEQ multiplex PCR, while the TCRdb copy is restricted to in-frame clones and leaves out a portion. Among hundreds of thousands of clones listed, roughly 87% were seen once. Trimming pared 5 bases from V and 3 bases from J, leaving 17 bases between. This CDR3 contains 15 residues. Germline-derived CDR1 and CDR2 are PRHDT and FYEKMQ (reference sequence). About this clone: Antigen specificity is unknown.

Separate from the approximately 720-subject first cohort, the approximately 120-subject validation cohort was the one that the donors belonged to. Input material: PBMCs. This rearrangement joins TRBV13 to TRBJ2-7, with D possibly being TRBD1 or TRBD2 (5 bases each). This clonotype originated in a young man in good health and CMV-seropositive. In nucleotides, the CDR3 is TGTGCCAGCAGCCTAAAACCGGGACGGGGCTACGAGCAGTACTTC. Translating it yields CASSLKPGRGYEQYF.